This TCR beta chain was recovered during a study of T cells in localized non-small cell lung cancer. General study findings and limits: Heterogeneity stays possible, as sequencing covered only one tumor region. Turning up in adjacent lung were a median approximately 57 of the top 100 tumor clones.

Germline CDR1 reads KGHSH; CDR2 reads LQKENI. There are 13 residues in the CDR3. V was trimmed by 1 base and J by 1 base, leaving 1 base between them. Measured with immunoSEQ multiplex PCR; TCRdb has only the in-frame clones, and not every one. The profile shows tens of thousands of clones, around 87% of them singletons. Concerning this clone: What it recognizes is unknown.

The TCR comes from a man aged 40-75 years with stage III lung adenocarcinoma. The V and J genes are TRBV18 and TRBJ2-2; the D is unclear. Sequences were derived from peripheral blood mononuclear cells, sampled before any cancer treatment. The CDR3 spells CASSPLNTGELFF. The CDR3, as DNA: TGTGCCAGCTCACCACTGAACACCGGGGAGCTGTTTTTT.